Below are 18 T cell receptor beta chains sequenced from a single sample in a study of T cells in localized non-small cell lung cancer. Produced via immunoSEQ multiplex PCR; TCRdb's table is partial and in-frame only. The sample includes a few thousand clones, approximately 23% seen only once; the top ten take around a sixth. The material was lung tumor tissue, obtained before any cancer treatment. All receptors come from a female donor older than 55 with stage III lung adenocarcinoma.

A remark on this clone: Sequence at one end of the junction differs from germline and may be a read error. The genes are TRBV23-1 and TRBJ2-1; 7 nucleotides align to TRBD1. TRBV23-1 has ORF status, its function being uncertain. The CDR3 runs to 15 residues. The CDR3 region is CASSQSGTDYNEQFF. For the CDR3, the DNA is TGCGCCAGCAGCCAATCCGGGACAGACTACAATGAGCAGTTCTTC.

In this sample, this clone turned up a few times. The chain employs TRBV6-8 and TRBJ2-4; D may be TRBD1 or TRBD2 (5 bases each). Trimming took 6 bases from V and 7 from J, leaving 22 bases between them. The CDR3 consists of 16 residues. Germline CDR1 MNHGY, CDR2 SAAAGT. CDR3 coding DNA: TGTGCCAGCAGCTCTACACCCCAGGGAGAAGGGAACATTCAGTACTTC. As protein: CASSSTPQGEGNIQYF.

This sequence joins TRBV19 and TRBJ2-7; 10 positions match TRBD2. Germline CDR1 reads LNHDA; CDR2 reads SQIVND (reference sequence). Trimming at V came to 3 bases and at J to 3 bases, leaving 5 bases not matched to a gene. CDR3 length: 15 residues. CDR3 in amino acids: CASSIRTSGGYEQYF. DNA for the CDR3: TGTGCCAGTAGTATTCGGACTAGCGGAGGCTACGAGCAGTACTTC.

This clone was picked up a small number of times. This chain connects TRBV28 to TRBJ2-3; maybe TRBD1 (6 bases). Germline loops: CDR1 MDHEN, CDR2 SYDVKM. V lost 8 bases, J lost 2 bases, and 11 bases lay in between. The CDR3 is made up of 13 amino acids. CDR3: CASARGTTDTQYF. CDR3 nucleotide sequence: TGTGCCAGCGCAAGGGGGACCACAGATACGCAGTATTTT.

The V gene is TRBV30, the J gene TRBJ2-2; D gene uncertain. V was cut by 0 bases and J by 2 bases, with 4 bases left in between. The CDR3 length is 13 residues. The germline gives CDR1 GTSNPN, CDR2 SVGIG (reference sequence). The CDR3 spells CAWSVSNTGELFF. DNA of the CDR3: TGTGCCTGGAGTGTGAGTAACACCGGGGAGCTGTTTTTT. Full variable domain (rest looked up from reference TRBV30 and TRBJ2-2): SQTIHQWPATLVQPVGSPLSLECTVEGTSNPNLYWYRQAAGRGLQLLFYSVGIGQISSEVPQNLSASRPQDRQFILSSKKLLLSDSGFYLCAWSVSNTGELFFGEGSRLTVL.

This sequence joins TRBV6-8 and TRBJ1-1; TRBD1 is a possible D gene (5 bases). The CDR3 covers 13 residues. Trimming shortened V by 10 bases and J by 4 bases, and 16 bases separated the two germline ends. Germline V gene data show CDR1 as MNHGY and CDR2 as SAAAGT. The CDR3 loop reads CATRTPGGTEAFF. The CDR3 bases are TGTGCCACTCGGACACCCGGAGGCACTGAAGCTTTCTTT.

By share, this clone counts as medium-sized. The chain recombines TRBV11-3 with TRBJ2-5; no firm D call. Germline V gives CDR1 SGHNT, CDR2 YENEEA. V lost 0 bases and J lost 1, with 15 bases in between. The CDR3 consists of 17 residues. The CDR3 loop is CASSLDFRLSSQETQYF. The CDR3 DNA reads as TGTGCCAGCAGCTTAGATTTTCGACTGAGCTCCCAAGAGACCCAGTACTTC.

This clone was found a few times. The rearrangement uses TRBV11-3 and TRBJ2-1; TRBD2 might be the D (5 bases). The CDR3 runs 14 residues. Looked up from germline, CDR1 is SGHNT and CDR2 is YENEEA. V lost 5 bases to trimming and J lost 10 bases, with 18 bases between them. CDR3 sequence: CASSQVQDSREQFF. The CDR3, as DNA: TGTGCCAGCAGCCAAGTGCAGGACTCCAGGGAGCAGTTCTTC.

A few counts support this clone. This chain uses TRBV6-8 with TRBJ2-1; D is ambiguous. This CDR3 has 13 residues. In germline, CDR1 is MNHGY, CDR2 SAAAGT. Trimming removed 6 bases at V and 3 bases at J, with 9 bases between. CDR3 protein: CASSPFYYNEQFF. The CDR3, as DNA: TGTGCCAGCAGCCCCTTCTACTACAATGAGCAGTTCTTC.

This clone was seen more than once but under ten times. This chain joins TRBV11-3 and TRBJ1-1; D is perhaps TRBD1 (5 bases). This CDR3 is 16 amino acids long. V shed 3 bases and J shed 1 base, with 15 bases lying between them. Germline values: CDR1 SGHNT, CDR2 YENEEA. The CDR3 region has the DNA TGTGCCAGCAGCTTGGGAGGGGCGATAGGGAACACTGAAGCTTTCTTT. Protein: CASSLGGAIGNTEAFF.

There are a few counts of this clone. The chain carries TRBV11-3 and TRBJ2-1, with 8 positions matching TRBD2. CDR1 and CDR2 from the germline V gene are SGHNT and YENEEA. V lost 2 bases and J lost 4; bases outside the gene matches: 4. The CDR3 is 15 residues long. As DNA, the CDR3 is TGTGCCAGCAGCTTACGGCGGGAGGTATACAATGAGCAGTTCTTC. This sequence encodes CASSLRREVYNEQFF. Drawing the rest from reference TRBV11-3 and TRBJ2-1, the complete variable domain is EAGVVQSPRYKIIEKKQPVAFWCNPISGHNTLYWYLQNLGQGPELLIRYENEEAVDDSQLPKDRFSAERLKGVDSTLKIQPAELGDSAVYLCASSLRREVYNEQFFGPGTRLTVL.

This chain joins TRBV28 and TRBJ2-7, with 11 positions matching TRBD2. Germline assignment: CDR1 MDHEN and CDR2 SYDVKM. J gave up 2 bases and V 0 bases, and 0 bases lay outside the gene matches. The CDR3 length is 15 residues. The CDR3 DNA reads TGTGCCAGCAGTTTATGGACTAGCGGGGCCTACGAGCAGTACTTC. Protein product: CASSLWTSGAYEQYF.

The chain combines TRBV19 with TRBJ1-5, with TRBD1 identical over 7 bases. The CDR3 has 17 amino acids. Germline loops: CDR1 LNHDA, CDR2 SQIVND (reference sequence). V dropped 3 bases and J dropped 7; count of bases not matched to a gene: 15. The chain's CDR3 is CASSMRGRQGGSQPQHF. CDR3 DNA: TGTGCCAGTAGTATGCGAGGGCGGCAGGGGGGTAGCCAGCCCCAGCATTTT.

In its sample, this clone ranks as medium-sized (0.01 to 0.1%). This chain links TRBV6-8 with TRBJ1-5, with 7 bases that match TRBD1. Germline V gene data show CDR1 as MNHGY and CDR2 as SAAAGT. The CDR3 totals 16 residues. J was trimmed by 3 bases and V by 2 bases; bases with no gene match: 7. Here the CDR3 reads CASSYDGQENNQPQHF. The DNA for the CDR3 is TGTGCCAGCAGTTACGATGGACAGGAGAACAATCAGCCCCAGCATTTT.

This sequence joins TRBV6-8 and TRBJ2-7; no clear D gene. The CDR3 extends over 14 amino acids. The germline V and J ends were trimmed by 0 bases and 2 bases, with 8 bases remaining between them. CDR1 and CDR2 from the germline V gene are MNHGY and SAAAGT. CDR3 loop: CASSYSASTYEQYF. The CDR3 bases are TGTGCCAGCAGTTACTCGGCCAGCACCTACGAGCAGTACTTC.

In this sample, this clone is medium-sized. The CDR3 region has the DNA TGTGCCAGCAGCTTAGAGGGACAGGGGATCTACGAGCAGTACTTC. This gives the protein CASSLEGQGIYEQYF. J is TRBJ2-7 and V is TRBV11-3; 10 bases line up with TRBD1. Germline CDR1 is SGHNT and CDR2 is YENEEA. The CDR3 spans 15 residues. The ends lost 0 bases at V and 3 bases at J; junction bases unmatched: 2.

The CDR3 DNA is TGTGCCAGCAGCTTAATAGGAGTGACCAACGTCCTGACTTTC. It codes for CASSLIGVTNVLTF. The chain is built from TRBV11-3 and TRBJ2-6; D is uncertain. The CDR3 length is 14 residues. Germline CDR1 and CDR2: SGHNT and YENEEA. V dropped 2 bases and J dropped 8 bases, with 10 bases sitting between them.

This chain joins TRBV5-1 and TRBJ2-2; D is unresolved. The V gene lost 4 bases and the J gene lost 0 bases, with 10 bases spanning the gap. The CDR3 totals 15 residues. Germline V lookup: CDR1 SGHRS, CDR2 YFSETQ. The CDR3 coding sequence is TGCGCCAGCAGCCGCGAGTCAGCGAACACCGGGGAGCTGTTTTTT. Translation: CASSRESANTGELFF.